The 22 T cell receptor beta chains presented below share a single source sample, sequenced in a study of regulatory T cells in long-lasting Graves disease. Construction of the TCR beta libraries employed iRepertoire HTBI primers in conjunction with Arm-PCR of CDR3 regions. Using its own MiXCR run on the multiplex PCR reads, TCRdb lists one record per CDR3 protein. Here the sample spans more than 650,000 distinct CDR3 sequences, about 32% being singletons. The time point is: persistent/refractory GD, antithyroid drugs over 5 years with positive TRAb. PBMC RNA was the source of the TCR library. Sequences were derived from peripheral blood mononuclear cells (PBMCs), sampled when the disease was refractory, from a patient treated with antithyroid drugs. The receptors were sampled from a female donor with Graves disease.

V gene TRBV7-9 combines with J gene TRBJ1-5, with D maybe TRBD1 (6 bases). The V and J ends lost 1 base and 7 bases respectively, with 14 bases between them. The length of the CDR3 is 15 residues. Germline-derived CDR1 and CDR2 are SEHNR and FQNEAQ (reference sequence). CDR3 residues: CASSLETGGRQPQHF. The CDR3 DNA is TGTGCCAGCAGCTTAGAGACGGGGGGCCGGCAGCCCCAGCATTTT.

This clonotype showed up just a few times. The chain has TRBV11-2 and TRBJ1-1, with TRBD1 matching 9 bases. V gave up 5 bases and J gave up 5 bases; unmatched junction bases: 12. The CDR3 has 16 amino acids. From germline, CDR1 is SGHAT and CDR2 FQNNGV. CDR3 nucleotides: TGTGCCAGCAGCCACTATGAGGACAGGGGAAGGACTGAAGCTTTCTTT. As protein: CASSHYEDRGRTEAFF.

At least ten counts were recorded for this clonotype. A junction boundary mismatches the germline segment, possibly from a read error. The rearrangement joins TRBV7-2 to TRBJ2-7; D remains unclear. The CDR3 has 12 residues. Germline V gene lookup returns CDR1 SGHTA and CDR2 FQGNSA. CDR3 nucleotides: TGTGCCAGCACACCAACCCCGGAAGAGCCGTACTTC. Translated, it gives CASTPTPEEPYF.

Comments on this clonotype: Being one base from a much bigger clone, this may be a read error. The genes are TRBV2 and TRBJ2-5; possible D gene TRBD1, 6 bases. V lost 8 bases and J 4 bases, leaving 14 bases between the germline ends. Germline-derived CDR1 and CDR2 are SNHLY and FYNNEI. The CDR3 extends over 13 amino acids. CDR3 DNA sequence: TGTGCCAGCGATGACAGGCTTCGAGAGACCCAGTACTTC. It codes for CASDDRLRETQYF. Full variable domain (outside the CDR3, taken from reference TRBV2 and TRBJ2-5): EPEVTQTPSHQVTQMGQEVILRCVPISNHLYFYWYRQILGQKVEFLVSFYNNEISEKSEIFDDQFSVERPDGSNFTLKIRSTKLEDSAMYFCASDDRLRETQYFGPGTRLLVL.

V usage is TRBV19 and J usage is TRBJ1-1; 11 nucleotides line up with TRBD1. V was pared by 3 bases and J by 11 bases, with 8 bases of the junction left unmatched. The CDR3 contains 14 residues. CDR1 and CDR2 (germline): LNHDA, SQIVND (reference sequence). CDR3 sequence: CASSISGQGAHAFF. Here the CDR3 DNA reads TGTGCCAGTAGTATCTCCGGACAGGGGGCTCATGCTTTCTTT.

The chain is built from TRBV2 and TRBJ1-2, with D tentatively TRBD1 (5 bases). Per germline, CDR1 SNHLY and CDR2 FYNNEI. V lost 5 bases and J lost 4, with 17 bases in between. This CDR3 region has 15 residues. The CDR3 region has the DNA TGTGCCAGCAGTACCTATACCGACAGTCTCTATGGCTACACCTTC. Translated, it gives CASSTYTDSLYGYTF.

This clonotype came up a few times. The genes are TRBV5-1 and TRBJ2-7; 9 positions match TRBD1. CDR1 SGHRS and CDR2 YFSETQ come from the germline V gene. V was clipped by 3 bases and J by 6 bases; unmatched bases: 7. The CDR3 extends over 14 amino acids. CDR3 protein: CASSSGTGFSEQYF. CDR3 in DNA: TGCGCCAGCAGCTCCGGGACAGGGTTTTCCGAGCAGTACTTC.

This clonotype was recorded once. The chain links TRBV5-1 to TRBJ2-7; 9 bases are shared with TRBD1. This CDR3 is built from 16 residues. Germline-derived CDR1 and CDR2 are SGHRS and YFSETQ. Losses at the gene ends were 4 bases for V and 7 bases for J; bases not matched to a gene: 15. The CDR3 DNA reads as TGCGCCAGCAGCCCTGATGCCGGGACAGGGCTGGGGGAGCAGTACTTC. It yields the protein CASSPDAGTGLGEQYF.

In this sample, this clonotype turned up a few times. The chain couples TRBV9 to TRBJ1-1; the D gene is possibly TRBD1 (5 bases). Germline-derived CDR1 and CDR2 are SGDLS and YYNGEE. This CDR3 contains 15 residues. V lost 2 bases to trimming and J lost 0 bases, with 11 bases between them. The CDR3 sequence: CASSVGATLNTEAFF. The CDR3 DNA sequence: TGTGCCAGCAGCGTTGGGGCGACTTTGAACACTGAAGCTTTCTTT. Full variable domain (missing parts from reference TRBV9 and TRBJ1-1): DSGVTQTPKHLITATGQRVTLRCSPRSGDLSVYWYQQSLDQGLQFLIQYYNGEERAKGNILERFSAQQFPDLHSELNLSSLELGDSALYFCASSVGATLNTEAFFGQGTRLTVV.

The rearrangement joins TRBV28 to TRBJ2-7; D is perhaps TRBD1 (6 bases). V was shortened by 4 bases and J by 8 bases, with 21 bases between the two germline ends. The CDR3 is made up of 15 amino acids. Germline loops: CDR1 MDHEN, CDR2 SYDVKM. In DNA form, the CDR3 reads TGTGCCAGCAGTTCCCCCGCCGGACAGCTATTTAAGCAGTACTTC. Its translation: CASSSPAGQLFKQYF. Using reference TRBV28 and TRBJ2-7 for the parts outside the CDR3, the full variable domain is DVKVTQSSRYLVKRTGEKVFLECVQDMDHENMFWYRQDPGLGLRLIYFSYDVKMKEKGDIPEGYSVSREKKERFSLILESASTNQTSMYLCASSSPAGQLFKQYFGPGTRLTVT.

This clonotype was observed a handful of times. The chain couples TRBV7-9 to TRBJ2-1; 12 bases fit TRBD2. Trimming cost V 1 base and J 6 bases; bases outside gene matches: 1. The CDR3 covers 15 residues. Germline V gene lookup returns CDR1 SEHNR and CDR2 FQNEAQ (reference sequence). The CDR3 protein is CASSLGLAGVNEQFF. In nucleotides, the CDR3 is TGTGCCAGCAGCTTAGGACTAGCGGGAGTCAATGAGCAGTTCTTC.

The chain recombines TRBV29-1 with TRBJ1-2; D uncertain. The CDR3 spans 14 residues. The V end lost 6 bases, the J end lost 7 bases, and 21 bases lay between the germline ends. Germline CDR1 SQVTM, CDR2 ANQGSEA. The CDR3 loop reads CSVDPGPGGGGYTF. As DNA, the CDR3 is TGCAGCGTGGATCCCGGGCCCGGTGGAGGTGGCTACACCTTC.

This clonotype was detected only a few times. The chain carries TRBV20-1 and TRBJ2-7, with 8 bases identical to TRBD2. V was clipped by 6 bases and J by 3 bases; unmatched bases: 7. The germline V gene has CDR1 DFQATT and CDR2 SNEGSKA (reference sequence). This CDR3 comprises 13 residues. CDR3 sequence reads: CSARRLAGYEQYF. CDR3 bases: TGCAGTGCAAGACGGCTAGCGGGCTACGAGCAGTACTTC.

This clonotype was seen more than once but under ten times. This sequence joins TRBV6-1 and TRBJ1-6, with TRBD1 identical over 9 bases. There are 16 residues in the CDR3. The junction had 6 bases not matched to a gene; V was cut back by 1 base and J by 8 bases. Germline values: CDR1 MNHNS, CDR2 SASEGT. CDR3: CASSEVLGQGYSPLHF. DNA for the CDR3: TGTGCCAGCAGTGAAGTGCTGGGACAGGGTTATTCACCCCTCCACTTT.

This clonotype was counted ten times or more. This chain links TRBV28 with TRBJ1-1; D not certain. CDR3 size: 14 residues. The V end lost 8 bases, the J end lost 1 base, and 14 bases lay between the germline ends. The germline V gene has CDR1 MDHEN and CDR2 SYDVKM. The CDR3, as DNA: TGTGCCAGCCAAACTTCGGACGGGAACACTGAAGCTTTCTTT. Protein: CASQTSDGNTEAFF.

The chain recombines TRBV19 with TRBJ1-1; D might be TRBD1 (5 bases). The V end lost 3 bases, the J end lost 5 bases, and 13 bases lay between the germline ends. The CDR3 is 14 residues long. Germline V lookup: CDR1 LNHDA, CDR2 SQIVND (reference sequence). CDR3 nucleotide sequence: TGTGCCAGTAGTATTCCCGGGGCATCAACTGAAGCTTTCTTT. It encodes CASSIPGASTEAFF.

The chain joins TRBV5-6 to TRBJ2-5; the D is unclear. V was pared by 4 bases and J by 7 bases, with 23 bases between. The CDR3 length is 16 residues. CDR1 is SGHDT and CDR2 is YYEEEE in the germline V gene. The CDR3 here is CASSLLGGTITMTQYF. The CDR3 DNA sequence: TGTGCCAGCAGCCTTCTCGGCGGCACCATTACCATGACCCAGTACTTC.

This clonotype was detected only a few times. The chain links TRBV28 to TRBJ1-5, with D maybe TRBD1 (5 bases). This CDR3 comprises 13 residues. V lost 7 bases, J lost 1 base, and 8 bases lay in between. From germline, CDR1 is MDHEN and CDR2 SYDVKM. As DNA, the CDR3 is TGTGCCAGCAATTGGGGGAGCAATCAGCCCCAGCATTTT. Amino acid sequence: CASNWGSNQPQHF.

This CDR3 reads CASARSGATEAFF. CDR3 nucleotides: TGTGCCTCCGCCCGGAGTGGGGCCACTGAAGCTTTCTTT. The chain carries TRBV28 and TRBJ1-1; TRBD1 might be the D (5 bases). Trimming took 11 bases from V and 4 from J, leaving 17 bases between them. CDR1 and CDR2 (germline): MDHEN, SYDVKM. CDR3 size: 13 residues.

In the case of this clonotype: The conserved phenylalanine or tryptophan is not found at the CDR3 terminus, so this likely reflects a read error. V is TRBV6-1 and J is TRBJ2-7; TRBD2 aligns across 7 bases. Germline V gives CDR1 MNHNS, CDR2 SASEGT. With V trimmed by 5 bases and J by 0 bases, 7 bases remained unmatched. The CDR3 loop spans 15 amino acids. The CDR3 DNA sequence: TGTGCCAGCAGTCTACTAGCGCTGAGCTCCTACGAGCAGTACCTC. Translation gives CASSLLALSSYEQYL.

This clonotype was seen ten or more times. The chain has TRBV15 and TRBJ1-2, with D tentatively TRBD1 (6 bases). The germline V gene encodes CDR1 LNHNV and CDR2 YYDKDF (reference sequence). This CDR3 spans 16 amino acids. The V end lost 3 bases, the J end lost 8 bases, and 22 bases lay between the germline ends. The CDR3 DNA sequence: TGTGCCACCAGCAGGCGACAGGCCACGGTCCTTTTCGGCTACACCTTC. As protein: CATSRRQATVLFGYTF.

With regard to this clonotype: Compared with germline, one end of the junction differs, possibly owing to a read error. The V and J genes are TRBV28 and TRBJ1-3, with 8 bases lining up with TRBD1. CDR3 length: 15 residues. CDR1 and CDR2 (germline): MDHEN, SYDVKM. CDR3 sequence reads: CASSGDRSSGSTIYF. The DNA for the CDR3 is TGTGCCAGCAGTGGGGACAGGAGCTCTGGAAGCACCATATATTTT.